These 3 T cell receptor beta chains originate from one sample sequenced in a study of control samples from healthy donors and cancer patients. The method was immunoSEQ multiplex PCR; TCRdb's version includes in-frame clones alone and lacks a portion of them. Of 74,000 or so clones listed, around 91% are singletons. Material for sequencing was blood. The source is a man aged 50 to 60 in good health.

The chain links TRBV5-5 to TRBJ2-7; a possible D gene is TRBD1 (5 bases). Trimming took off 4 bases at V and 1 base at J, with 15 bases between the two ends. This CDR3 has 15 residues. Germline values: CDR1 SGHKS, CDR2 YYEKEE (reference sequence). This chain's CDR3 is CASSPDTGRSYEQYF. CDR3 coding DNA: TGTGCCAGCAGCCCGGACACTGGCAGGTCCTACGAGCAGTACTTC.

The chain uses TRBV2 and TRBJ2-5; TRBD2 might be the D (6 bases). Between the trimmed V and J ends, which lost 2 bases and 3 bases, there was a span of 16 bases. The CDR3 loop spans 16 amino acids. Per the germline V gene, CDR1 is SNHLY and CDR2 is FYNNEI. The CDR3 DNA sequence: TGTGCCAGCAGTGAACTTACTAGCTTAGGGAAAGAGACCCAGTACTTC. It encodes CASSELTSLGKETQYF.

This chain joins TRBV4-3 and TRBJ2-1; D is uncertain. The length of the CDR3 is 16 residues. The V end lost 0 bases, the J end lost 3 bases, and 12 bases lay between the germline ends. The germline V gene encodes CDR1 LGHNA and CDR2 YSLEER. CDR3 in amino acids: CASSQDHGTGYNEQFF. CDR3 sequence (DNA): TGCGCCAGCAGCCAAGATCATGGTACGGGCTACAATGAGCAGTTCTTC.